This entry features one T cell receptor (beta chain) sequence. Its target is not known. PCR primers comprised 60 Vbeta and 13 Jbeta primers. Here immunoSEQ multiplex PCR was the method, and the copy in TCRdb shows in-frame clones only, minus some. Here the sample spans more than 250,000 clones, approximately 90% being singletons. These data belong to a study of cytomegalovirus exposure and HLA in healthy donors. Points from the study as a whole: Researchers reported that three CMV-associated chains were confirmed in vitro as CMV antigen-specific.

The CDR3 length is 16 residues. CDR1 is SEHNR, CDR2 FQNEAQ, per germline (reference sequence). Germline trimming cut 1 base from V and 6 bases from J; bases unmatched to any gene: 8. The V and J genes are TRBV7-9 and TRBJ2-2; 7 bases are a match to TRBD1. The sequenced sample consisted of PBMCs. The sequence came from a woman between 18 and 29 years old in good health and CMV-seronegative. The CDR3 DNA reads as TGTGCCAGCAGCTTAGGACAGGGATTTACGGCCGGGGAGCTGTTTTTT. Its protein is CASSLGQGFTAGELFF.